Sequencing of this T cell receptor beta chain was carried out in a study of blood T cells in healthy people across ages (dated by TCRdb to the mid-2010s). In the study overall: In model experiments, roughly one uniquely barcoded TCR beta cDNA molecule per two T cells was captured by template switching. Using deep sequencing normalized with unique cDNA molecular identifiers, the study measured how TCR beta repertoire diversity changes with age. Donors were grouped into four age groups: young (average 16 years), middle-aged (over 35), aged (about 59) and long-lived (approximately 82). Donors of different ages were randomly distributed across sequencing lanes to avoid experimental bias. Two additional independent replicas of 1 million unique cDNA reads from the same blood draw were analyzed for two donors (one aged 18 to 29 and one aged 80 or older).

This clonotype was detected a few times. The clone's antigen remains unknown. Per-nucleotide qualities are absent, and no much larger clonotype sits a single base away. The roughly 37 donors, aged 6 to 90 years, were systemically healthy Caucasian individuals from Russia. Around 10 milliliters of peripheral blood were drawn from each donor into EDTA-treated Vacutainer tubes. PBMCs were isolated by Ficoll-Paque density-gradient centrifugation, with at least 6 million obtained per sample. Trizol reagent was used to extract total RNA from PBMCs, with at least 5 micrograms per sample. For every donor, flow cytometry on a PBMC aliquot measured the percentage of naive CD45RAhigh/CD27high T cells. Paper-wide results and their limitations: Observed TCR beta diversity correlated strongly with the percentage of naive T cells measured by flow cytometry. Donor CMV infection status was unknown, potentially confounding age-related changes in expanded clonotypes. Observed TCR beta diversity per million T cells fell roughly linearly with age, and a significant reduction was already apparent by age around 40. Because profiling used bulk unsorted PBMCs, naive and antigen-experienced compartments could not be compared conclusively. Compared with the aged group, the long-lived group had more naive CD4+ T cells, fewer expanded clones and increased TCR diversity, suggesting age selection. Estimates of total diversity based on one million sequenced T cells were regarded as lower bounds and as underestimates.

The receptor library was made with 5' RACE. The run used an Illumina HiSeq 2500. The second PCR ran for about 7 to 11 cycles and used a J-beta primer mix along with a sample-barcoded 5' primer. Each TCR beta cDNA molecule received a unique molecular identifier from a template-switch 5' adaptor carrying 12 random nucleotides. At least 2.5 million CDR3-containing paired-end reads were obtained from each sample. First-strand cDNA was synthesized from all RNA with the Mint cDNA synthesis kit, primed by a TRBC-specific oligonucleotide. All cDNA was treated with uracil-DNA glycosylase and then went through a first 18-cycle PCR with the universal primers M1SS and BC2_uni_R. On the authors' methods: Normalization of each sample was performed by random selection of 1 million high-quality reads, each carrying a distinct molecular identifier. Instead of being binned into consensus sequences, reads with shared molecular identifiers were discarded. MiTCR, with a Q25 quality threshold and the strictest error-elimination algorithm, was used for CDR3 identification, clonotype clustering and error correction. A nonparametric unseen species model using Euler transformation provided a lower-bound estimate of total TCR beta diversity. The public reads were quality trimmed at Q25 with fastp and then assembled into clones with MiXCR by TCRdb, keeping productive beta chains. Rows with one shared CDR3 protein collapse into an entry with the most common genes and DNA. These V and J calls originate from TCRdb's pipeline instead of the authors' own analysis. This sample comprises about 700,000 distinct CDR3 sequences, roughly 32% of them detected only once. The ten biggest clones cover 15% to 19% of the sample.

V is reduced by 4 bases and J by 2 bases, leaving a spacing of 12 bases between them. From the cysteine through the phenylalanine, the CDR3 covers 14 amino acids. Only the CDR3 DNA is retained, 42 bases long and in frame from the first base. CDR1 and CDR2, per the germline V gene, are SGDLS and YYNGEE. The TCR originated in an elderly woman in good health. Donor details come from another sample of the same person, matched by shared clones. What was sequenced was blood. The chain links TRBV9 with TRBJ1-1; a confident D gene designation cannot be given. Here the CDR3 is given as CASSFYGENTEAFF. The sequenced DNA: TGTGCCAGCAGCTTTTACGGGGAAAACACTGAAGCTTTCTTT.